The rows below give T cell receptor beta chains drawn from one sample of a study of shared clonotypes between healthy human individuals. Produced via immunoSEQ multiplex PCR; TCRdb's table is partial and in-frame only. The sample has a few million clones, about nine tenths seen once. Source material: naive CD4+ T cells from PBMCs. The receptors stem from a man younger than 35 in good health. Some clones in this sample may be carry-over from other donors' samples. Both conserved end residues are trimmed from each CDR3.

CDR3 protein: ASSLLGRVADTQY
J gene: TRBJ2-3
V gene: TRBV7-3

CDR3 protein: ASSQEGTKIGTDTQY
J gene: TRBJ2-3
V gene: TRBV4-1

CDR3 protein: ASSATLGGTEAF
J gene: TRBJ1-1
V gene: TRBV2

CDR3 protein: ASTRRGGFRGYT
J gene: TRBJ1-2
V gene: TRBV2

CDR3 protein: ASSINPLGEQF
J gene: TRBJ2-1
V gene: TRBV11-2

CDR3 protein: ASSPTPQETQY
J gene: TRBJ2-5
V gene: TRBV5-4

CDR3 protein: ASSPTRTGAKQY
J gene: TRBJ2-7
V gene: TRBV9

CDR3 protein: ASSFGEPGAEAF
J gene: TRBJ1-1
V gene: TRBV5-1

CDR3 protein: ASSYPGRGGTQY
J gene: TRBJ2-5
V gene: TRBV6-5

CDR3 protein: ASSLGTSGDTQY
J gene: TRBJ2-3
V gene: TRBV7-3

CDR3 protein: ASSLDRGTEAF
J gene: TRBJ1-1
V gene: TRBV27

CDR3 protein: ASSLLRGTGGHEQY
J gene: TRBJ2-7
V gene: TRBV7-9

CDR3 protein: ASSLGVTYTEEQY
J gene: TRBJ2-7
V gene: TRBV5-1

CDR3 protein: ASSPPGGARDTEAF
J gene: TRBJ1-1
V gene: TRBV18

CDR3 protein: ASSNRRVAKNIQY
J gene: TRBJ2-4
V gene: TRBV4-1

CDR3 protein: ASSPPGAGYTGELF
J gene: TRBJ2-2
V gene: TRBV18

CDR3 protein: ASSAPSNSNQPQH
J gene: TRBJ1-5
V gene: TRBV6-1

CDR3 protein: ASSPLAGGFTDTQY
J gene: TRBJ2-3
V gene: TRBV11-2

CDR3 protein: ASKALPGNTIY
J gene: TRBJ1-3
V gene: TRBV28

CDR3 protein: AWSPGVREQF
J gene: TRBJ2-1
V gene: TRBV30

CDR3 protein: ASSKDPGQGDEQY
J gene: TRBJ2-7
V gene: TRBV5-1

CDR3 protein: ASSLGGQPLFGQY
J gene: TRBJ2-7
V gene: TRBV7-9

CDR3 protein: ASSRTSTYEQY
J gene: TRBJ2-7
V gene: TRBV18

CDR3 protein: ASSNGHGQY
J gene: TRBJ2-5
V gene: TRBV7-8

CDR3 protein: ASSGSYGYT
J gene: TRBJ1-2
V gene: TRBV28

CDR3 protein: ASSPIKGGRGEKLF
J gene: TRBJ1-4
V gene: TRBV14

CDR3 protein: ASSQLQETQY
J gene: TRBJ2-5
V gene: TRBV4-1

CDR3 protein: ASSPRLIGDTGELF
J gene: TRBJ2-2
V gene: TRBV18

CDR3 protein: ATSRTPRARGEAF
J gene: TRBJ1-1
V gene: TRBV15

CDR3 protein: ASTDEGHSYEQY
J gene: TRBJ2-7
V gene: TRBV6-1

CDR3 protein: ASSLIGQGNTEAF
J gene: TRBJ1-1
V gene: TRBV7-3

CDR3 protein: ATGAATNEKLF
J gene: TRBJ1-4
V gene: TRBV28

CDR3 protein: ASSLTATSGYEQY
J gene: TRBJ2-7
V gene: TRBV7-3

CDR3 protein: ASSKVNRDTEAF
J gene: TRBJ1-1
V gene: TRBV5-1

CDR3 protein: ASSYSSRPGNTIY
J gene: TRBJ1-3
V gene: TRBV6-5

CDR3 protein: ASSRRRTSGIQYTDTQY
J gene: TRBJ2-3
V gene: TRBV14

CDR3 protein: ASSLDKGSDTEAF
J gene: TRBJ1-1
V gene: TRBV5-6

CDR3 protein: ASSPDRGEVRTEAF
J gene: TRBJ1-1
V gene: TRBV28

CDR3 protein: AISGSRTTTDTQY
J gene: TRBJ2-3
V gene: TRBV10-3

CDR3 protein: ASSISRERKTQY
J gene: TRBJ2-5
V gene: TRBV19

CDR3 protein: ASSLVQGNNQPQH
J gene: TRBJ1-5
V gene: TRBV7-2

CDR3 protein: ASRIGDTQY
J gene: TRBJ2-3
V gene: TRBV6-6

CDR3 protein: ASSFSPGQGRDYGYT
J gene: TRBJ1-2
V gene: TRBV27

CDR3 protein: ASSLGARAEVETQY
J gene: TRBJ2-5
V gene: TRBV7-9

CDR3 protein: ASSFPQTRGSYNEQF
J gene: TRBJ2-1
V gene: TRBV13

CDR3 protein: ASSPGTANTEAF
J gene: TRBJ1-1
V gene: TRBV7-2

CDR3 protein: ASSLSEGNTIY
J gene: TRBJ1-3
V gene: TRBV7-8

CDR3 protein: ASSATSGRPTDTQY
J gene: TRBJ2-3
V gene: TRBV14

CDR3 protein: AISDITSGSPEQY
J gene: TRBJ2-7
V gene: TRBV10-3

CDR3 protein: AWSNGPGQPQH
J gene: TRBJ1-5
V gene: TRBV30

CDR3 protein: ASSFKREGQDGELF
J gene: TRBJ2-2
V gene: TRBV6-5

CDR3 protein: SVEEGSNTQY
J gene: TRBJ2-3
V gene: TRBV29-1

CDR3 protein: ASLNTGGANGYT
J gene: TRBJ1-2
V gene: TRBV6-1

CDR3 protein: ASNPPQGDEQF
J gene: TRBJ2-1
V gene: TRBV5-1

CDR3 protein: AIRGGGELF
J gene: TRBJ2-2
V gene: TRBV10-3

CDR3 protein: SVRDRGVQETQY
J gene: TRBJ2-5
V gene: TRBV29-1

CDR3 protein: ASSLVSSGPYIEQF
J gene: TRBJ2-1
V gene: TRBV5-1

CDR3 protein: ASSQDGVEQF
J gene: TRBJ2-1
V gene: TRBV4-3

CDR3 protein: AISARRDDNEQF
J gene: TRBJ2-1
V gene: TRBV10-3